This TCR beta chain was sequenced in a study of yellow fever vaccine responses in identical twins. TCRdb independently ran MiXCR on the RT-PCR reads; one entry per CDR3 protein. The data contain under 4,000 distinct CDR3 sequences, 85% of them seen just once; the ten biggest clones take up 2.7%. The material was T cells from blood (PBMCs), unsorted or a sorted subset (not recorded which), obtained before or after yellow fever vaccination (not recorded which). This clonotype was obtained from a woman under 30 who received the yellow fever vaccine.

The CDR3 DNA is TGTGCCAGCAGTCACGGGTCGAACACTGAAGCTTTCTTT. Residues: CASSHGSNTEAFF. The V call is TRBV12-3 or TRBV12-4, the J call TRBJ1-1; D is ambiguous. There are 13 residues in the CDR3. Trimming removed 5 bases at V and 1 base at J, with 8 bases between.